Listed below are T cell receptor beta chains from one sample, sequenced in a study of cytomegalovirus exposure and HLA in healthy donors. Produced via immunoSEQ multiplex PCR; TCRdb's table is partial and in-frame only. The data contain 180,000 or so clones, 75% to 85% of them singletons. Material: PBMCs. Every receptor here comes from a woman aged 30 to 39 in good health and CMV-seropositive. CDR3s leave out the opening cysteine and the closing phenylalanine or tryptophan.

v_call: TRBV6-5
cdr3_aa: ASSFRGSPLH

v_call: TRBV19
cdr3_aa: ASSFRLGDTQY

v_call: TRBV2
cdr3_aa: ASRDRDGNQPQH

v_call: TRBV25-1
cdr3_aa: ASSEPGQGSYGYT

v_call: TRBV7-2
cdr3_aa: ASSLDNTGNYGYT

v_call: TRBV5-1
cdr3_aa: ASSLERLDQQY

v_call: TRBV28
cdr3_aa: ASSSVTSGGANEQF

v_call: TRBV5-4
cdr3_aa: ASSVGQGRYGYT

v_call: TRBV18
cdr3_aa: ASSPPLSRGWNEQF

v_call: TRBV6-4
cdr3_aa: ASSRSPGAGELF

v_call: TRBV28
cdr3_aa: ASSSTGVEQY

v_call: TRBV7-3
cdr3_aa: ASSLTNRGCVEKLF

v_call: TRBV5-1
cdr3_aa: ASSEQGAINQPQH

v_call: TRBV5-8
cdr3_aa: ASSLEPSGGRLRNEQF

v_call: TRBV19
cdr3_aa: ASGDREQPQH

v_call: TRBV10-3
cdr3_aa: AILGSGGNEQY

v_call: TRBV7-9
cdr3_aa: ASSLWGGVGQPQH

v_call: TRBV29-1
cdr3_aa: SVGGGALETQY

v_call: TRBV29-1
cdr3_aa: SVYGGSSYNEQF

v_call: TRBV4-3
cdr3_aa: ASSQELNRAANYGYT

v_call: TRBV11-2
cdr3_aa: ASSTGVVST

v_call: TRBV28
cdr3_aa: ASSLGQSLWSYT

v_call: TRBV7-9
cdr3_aa: ASSHLDRAGNTIY

v_call: TRBV28
cdr3_aa: ASSPHVAGRTEAF

v_call: TRBV28
cdr3_aa: ASSKDRGRSTNQPQH

v_call: TRBV5-5
cdr3_aa: ASSEITGHSYGYT

v_call: TRBV4-3
cdr3_aa: ASSQDGAGGRGELF

v_call: TRBV5-1
cdr3_aa: ASSLRGPDNSPLH

v_call: TRBV11-3
cdr3_aa: ATSTGEETQY

v_call: TRBV25-1
cdr3_aa: ASSEYRGTNEKLF

v_call: TRBV7-9
cdr3_aa: ASSSPYTPYEQY

v_call: TRBV5-6
cdr3_aa: ASSYRTGASNQPQH

v_call: TRBV5-4
cdr3_aa: ASSRLFRDRAHEQY

v_call: TRBV7-9
cdr3_aa: ASSLGAEPEAF

v_call: TRBV11-3
cdr3_aa: ASSSRQSYEQY

v_call: TRBV5-1
cdr3_aa: ASSLGGYEQY

v_call: TRBV7-2
cdr3_aa: ASSLLAGGNTDTQY

v_call: TRBV9
cdr3_aa: ASSVGQVSLNEQF

v_call: TRBV5-1
cdr3_aa: ASRSQDYNEQF

v_call: TRBV7-2
cdr3_aa: ASSEAEKLF

v_call: TRBV27
cdr3_aa: ASSLNRGRNTEAF

v_call: TRBV5-1
cdr3_aa: ASSLRLAGATDTQY

v_call: TRBV28
cdr3_aa: ASRTGGSTDTQY

v_call: TRBV6-5
cdr3_aa: ASSARQSDGYT

v_call: TRBV15
cdr3_aa: ATSRAGGTQETQY

v_call: TRBV18
cdr3_aa: ASSPRRTFTDTQY

v_call: TRBV19
cdr3_aa: ASYRAGECQPQH

v_call: TRBV4-3
cdr3_aa: ASSLEDRPTDTQY

v_call: TRBV7-2
cdr3_aa: ASGVGGPNEKLF

v_call: TRBV5-8
cdr3_aa: ASSGGGRYNEQF

v_call: TRBV4-3
cdr3_aa: ASSHGTSGGAGETQY

v_call: TRBV10-3
cdr3_aa: AISGRLAGAAYEQY

v_call: TRBV5-4
cdr3_aa: ASSFDRVGEQF

v_call: TRBV13
cdr3_aa: ASRGTGGAADTQY

v_call: TRBV7-2
cdr3_aa: ASSSPLDTDTQY